This TCR beta chain is drawn from a study of vaccination and CD4 T cells after COVID-19. Regarding the study as a whole: There were relatively few convalescent patients studied, and there were no early post-infection timepoints.

Trimming shortened V by 5 bases and J by 3 bases, and 17 bases separated the two germline ends. Germline loops: CDR1 SEHNR, CDR2 FQNEAQ (reference sequence). The CDR3 covers 15 residues. Concerning this clonotype itself: Its antigen remains unknown.

Stated treatment: roughly 11-day PBMC culture with coronavirus spike peptide pools or control peptides (ViraFEST assay). Oncomine TCR Beta short-read sequencing was applied to DNA from cultured CD4+ T cells. TCRdb itself ran the PCR reads through MiXCR, one entry per CDR3 protein. The table records approximately 8,500 distinct CDR3 sequences, 60% of them present only once. Source material: CD4+ T cells from blood, cultured in vitro. The rearrangement uses TRBV7-9 and TRBJ2-7; weak D call: TRBD1 (6 bases). This clonotype was obtained from a human donor who had recovered from COVID-19. CDR3 nucleotide sequence: TGTGCCAGCAGCAAGAGCCCGGACAGCTACTACGAGCAGTACTTC. This encodes CASSKSPDSYYEQYF.